These T cell receptor beta chains were read from a single sample in a study of radiation and T cells in renal cell carcinoma. Produced via immunoSEQ multiplex PCR; TCRdb's table is partial and in-frame only. The table lists some 150,000 clones, 75% to 90% of them singletons. The specimen was blood, collected from a patient whose treatment included radiotherapy and nephrectomy. Receptor source: a woman between 45 and 65 years old with renal cell carcinoma. The CDR3 runs from the conserved cysteine through the conserved F or W. Each record gives: clone size, D gene, V gene, J gene, CDR3 protein, CDR3 DNA. The D gene is left open where the match is weak. Some rows mark clone size as missing; the rest say once, few, many or name a class of expanded clone.

-	TRBD2	TRBV7-9	TRBJ2-1	CASSTRLAGGLFGEQFF	TGTGCCAGCAGCACCAGACTAGCGGGAGGGTTATTTGGTGAGCAGTTCTTC
-	TRBD1	TRBV6-1	TRBJ2-7	CASSEGGGTGNGEQYF	TGTGCCAGCAGTGAAGGAGGTGGGACAGGGAACGGCGAGCAGTACTTC
-	-	TRBV7-2	TRBJ2-7	CASSINTGPYEQYF	TGTGCCAGCAGCATCAATACGGGCCCCTACGAGCAGTACTTC
-	-	TRBV6-6	TRBJ2-3	CASSYISSTSDTQYF	TGTGCCAGCAGTTACATAAGTTCGACGAGCGATACGCAGTATTTT
-	-	TRBV7-2	TRBJ2-7	CASTEWGDSMSYEQYF	TGTGCCAGCACCGAATGGGGGGACAGCATGTCCTACGAGCAGTACTTC
-	-	TRBV28	TRBJ1-2	CASSPGGGSYGYTF	TGTGCCAGCAGTCCAGGAGGAGGTTCCTATGGCTACACCTTC
once	TRBD1	TRBV5-4	TRBJ2-7	CASSPGQGRRSYEQYF	TGTGCCAGCAGCCCCGGACAGGGGAGAAGGTCCTACGAGCAGTACTTC
-	-	TRBV6-1	TRBJ2-3	CASSDPDYSTDTQYF	TGTGCCAGCAGTGATCCCGACTATAGCACAGATACGCAGTATTTT
-	TRBD1	TRBV6-5	TRBJ2-7	CASRPFAGGSYEQYF	TGTGCCAGCAGACCCTTTGCAGGGGGTTCCTACGAGCAGTACTTC
-	TRBD1	TRBV6-1	TRBJ1-1	CASSDGVQGAEAFF	TGTGCCAGCAGTGATGGTGTACAGGGGGCTGAAGCTTTCTTT
-	TRBD1	TRBV6-6	TRBJ1-1	CASSAPGTGDPEAFF	TGTGCCAGCAGCGCGCCCGGGACAGGGGATCCTGAAGCTTTCTTT
once	-	TRBV12-5	TRBJ2-5	CASGVRFCWVKTQYF	TGTGCTAGTGGCGTGAGGTTCTGTTGGGTAAAGACCCAGTACTTC
few	TRBD1	TRBV14	TRBJ2-5	CASSQGGSGGAGTQYF	TGTGCCAGCAGCCAAGGTGGATCAGGGGGCGCGGGGACCCAGTACTTC
-	-	TRBV7-3	TRBJ1-3	CASSLGPSGNTIYF	TGTGCCAGCAGCTTGGGACCCTCTGGAAACACCATATATTTT
-	TRBD1	TRBV4-3	TRBJ1-1	CASSLDLQGAEAFF	TGCGCCAGCAGCTTAGACCTACAGGGGGCTGAAGCTTTCTTT
-	-	TRBV4-3	TRBJ1-1	CASSQDDESGTEAFF	TGCGCCAGCAGCCAAGATGATGAGTCGGGGACTGAAGCTTTCTTT
once	-	TRBV7-6	TRBJ2-3	CASSSGPLGDTQYF	TGTGCCAGCAGCTCGGGCCCCCTAGGAGATACGCAGTATTTT
-	TRBD2	TRBV9	TRBJ2-2	CAGIWGREWTGELFF	TGTGCCGGAATCTGGGGGAGGGAGTGGACCGGGGAGCTGTTTTTT
-	-	TRBV19	TRBJ2-3	CASSIIAQTDTQYF	TGTGCCAGTAGTATCATTGCCCAAACAGATACGCAGTATTTT
-	-	TRBV15	TRBJ1-2	CATSHSRGSSYGYTF	TGTGCCACCAGCCATTCACGAGGTTCGAGCTATGGCTACACCTTC
-	TRBD1	TRBV29-1	TRBJ2-1	CSARTGGINEQFF	TGCAGCGCTCGGACAGGGGGTATCAATGAGCAGTTCTTC
-	-	TRBV7-8	TRBJ2-1	CASSLGVDNEQFF	TGTGCCAGCAGCTTAGGGGTGGACAATGAGCAGTTCTTC
-	TRBD1	TRBV19	TRBJ1-3	CASLSGGSGNTIYF	TGTGCCAGCCTTTCAGGGGGCTCTGGAAACACCATATATTTT
-	-	TRBV29-1	TRBJ2-5	CSVVLAGAFLGEQYF	TGCAGCGTTGTATTGGCGGGGGCGTTCTTAGGGGAGCAGTACTTC
-	TRBD2	TRBV19	TRBJ2-1	CASRPRRLAGGHNEQFF	TGTGCCAGTAGGCCCCGGAGACTAGCGGGAGGCCACAATGAGCAGTTCTTC
-	-	TRBV25-1	TRBJ1-4	CASSPQEKLFF	TGTGCCAGCAGTCCACAAGAAAAACTGTTTTTT
-	TRBD2	TRBV7-3	TRBJ2-1	CASSSGAGREQFF	TGTGCCAGCAGCAGCGGAGCGGGAAGAGAGCAGTTCTTC
-	TRBD2	TRBV19	TRBJ2-7	CASSIPASGTNEQYF	TGTGCCAGTAGTATCCCGGCTAGCGGGACCAACGAGCAGTACTTC
-	-	TRBV7-8	TRBJ2-7	CASSLGRIYEQYF	TGTGCCAGCAGCTTAGGACGGATCTACGAGCAGTACTTC
-	-	TRBV7-2	TRBJ1-2	CASSLDPNGRPYTF	TGTGCCAGCAGCTTAGACCCGAATGGCAGGCCCTACACCTTC
-	TRBD2	TRBV9	TRBJ2-1	CASSASSGYNEQFF	TGTGCCAGCAGCGCTTCTAGCGGTTACAATGAGCAGTTCTTC
-	-	TRBV15	TRBJ2-3	CATSRGGDTQYF	TGTGCCACCAGCAGAGGTGGAGATACGCAGTATTTT
-	-	TRBV19	TRBJ1-5	CASGQRVNQPQHF	TGTGCCAGTGGACAGAGAGTTAATCAGCCCCAGCATTTT
once	TRBD1	TRBV5-1	TRBJ2-2	CASSTDRVTGELFF	TGCGCCAGCAGCACCGACAGGGTCACCGGGGAGCTGTTTTTT
-	-	TRBV9	TRBJ1-6	CASSVVDNWNSPLHF	TGTGCCAGCAGCGTAGTAGACAATTGGAATTCACCCCTCCACTTT
-	TRBD2	TRBV18	TRBJ2-7	CASSPTGRLAGGSYEQYF	TGTGCCAGCTCACCAACCGGACGGCTAGCGGGAGGGTCCTACGAGCAGTACTTC
-	-	TRBV19	TRBJ1-4	CASSIMGATNEKLFF	TGTGCCAGTAGTATCATGGGGGCAACTAATGAAAAACTGTTTTTT
-	-	TRBV28	TRBJ2-7	CASSPAMGESYEQYF	TGTGCCAGCAGTCCAGCAATGGGCGAATCCTACGAGCAGTACTTC
-	-	TRBV5-6	TRBJ1-2	CASSLDRTINYGYTF	TGTGCCAGCAGCTTGGACAGGACCATAAACTATGGCTACACCTTC
-	TRBD1	TRBV10-3	TRBJ1-1	CATQGGMNTEAFF	TGTGCCACTCAGGGGGGCATGAACACTGAAGCTTTCTTT
-	-	TRBV19	TRBJ1-1	CASSGPGLPNTEAFF	TGTGCCAGTAGTGGACCCGGGCTCCCGAACACTGAAGCTTTCTTT
-	-	TRBV7-2	TRBJ2-4	CASSLGALGNIQYF	TGTGCCAGCAGCTTAGGGGCCTTGGGAAACATTCAGTACTTC